These 9 T cell receptor beta chains were sequenced from one sample in a study of T cell responses to AZD1222 COVID-19 vaccine. Clones were sequenced by immunoSEQ multiplex PCR, and TCRdb holds only the in-frame ones, with some missing. Among about 120,000 clones listed, approximately 90% were seen once. The material was peripheral blood, obtained 28 days after the second dose of the MenACWY control vaccine. Receptor source: an adult who received the MenACWY meningococcal vaccine as a control.

The chain uses TRBV28 and TRBJ2-7; 10 nucleotides match TRBD2. The V segment lost 1 base and the J segment 0 bases; nucleotides outside the gene matches: 9. This CDR3 comprises 18 residues. The germline V gene has CDR1 MDHEN and CDR2 SYDVKM. CDR3 sequence reads: CASSLSLAGAKNSYEQYV. The CDR3 DNA reads TGTGCCAGCAGTTTATCTCTAGCGGGAGCCAAAAACTCCTACGAGCAGTACGTC.

The chain carries TRBV28 and TRBJ1-2; D may be TRBD1 (6 bases). Trimming left V 7 bases short and J 2 bases short, with 8 bases between. The CDR3 spans 12 residues. CDR1 MDHEN and CDR2 SYDVKM come from the germline V gene. CDR3 DNA sequence: TGTGCCAGCATGACAGGAAACTATGGCTACACCTTC. Translation gives CASMTGNYGYTF.

The chain couples TRBV7-2 to TRBJ2-5, with 12 bases identical to TRBD2. With 3 bases clipped from V and 5 bases from J, the junction kept 7 bases outside the gene matches. Germline V gene lookup returns CDR1 SGHTA and CDR2 FQGNSA. This CDR3 region has 16 residues. The CDR3 here is CASSFASGGAVETQYF. CDR3 in DNA: TGTGCCAGCAGCTTTGCTAGCGGGGGGGCGGTTGAGACCCAGTACTTC.

The chain uses TRBV3-1 (or the pseudogene TRBV3-2) and TRBJ2-3, with 9 bases aligning to TRBD2. CDR1 and CDR2 (germline): LGHDT, YNNKEL (reference sequence). V was clipped by 3 bases and J by 4 bases; unmatched bases: 5. CDR3 length equals 15 residues. CDR3 coding DNA: TGTGCCAGCAGCCAGGCGGGAGGGCCTGCAGATACGCAGTATTTT. The encoded protein is CASSQAGGPADTQYF.

The CDR3 DNA sequence: TGTGCCAGCAGTTTACGCCTAGCGAGCTACGAGCAGTACTTC. Translated, it gives CASSLRLASYEQYF. The chain has TRBV28 and TRBJ2-7; TRBD2 is a possible D gene (6 bases). The CDR3 is 14 residues long. The V end lost 2 bases, the J end lost 3 bases, and 11 bases lay between the germline ends. In germline, CDR1 is MDHEN, CDR2 SYDVKM. The full variable domain, in which reference TRBV28 and TRBJ2-7 provide the parts outside the CDR3, is DVKVTQSSRYLVKRTGEKVFLECVQDMDHENMFWYRQDPGLGLRLIYFSYDVKMKEKGDIPEGYSVSREKKERFSLILESASTNQTSMYLCASSLRLASYEQYFGPGTRLTVT.

The CDR3 nucleotides are TGTGCCAGCAGTGAGACACTAGCGGGGGCCAAAGATACGCAGTATTTT. It yields the protein CASSETLAGAKDTQYF. The chain combines TRBV6-1 with TRBJ2-3; TRBD2 matches at 11 bases. Trimming removed 3 bases from V and 5 bases from J; junction bases left unmatched: 7. The CDR3 runs 16 residues. Germline loops: CDR1 MNHNS, CDR2 SASEGT.

The chain uses TRBV9 and TRBJ2-5; no clear D gene. The V end was cut by 4 bases, the J end by 5 bases, with 21 bases between. The CDR3 is 16 residues long. Germline CDR1 is SGDLS and CDR2 is YYNGEE. This CDR3 is CASSPRPGSSTETQYF. DNA of the CDR3: TGTGCCAGCAGCCCCCGGCCGGGCTCATCGACTGAGACCCAGTACTTC. The full variable domain, in which reference TRBV9 and TRBJ2-5 provide the parts outside the CDR3, is DSGVTQTPKHLITATGQRVTLRCSPRSGDLSVYWYQQSLDQGLQFLIQYYNGEERAKGNILERFSAQQFPDLHSELNLSSLELGDSALYFCASSPRPGSSTETQYFGPGTRLLVL.

The V gene is TRBV7-2, the J gene TRBJ2-7; TRBD2 matches at 12 bases. V trimming: 10 bases; J trimming: 6 bases; junction bases outside the gene matches: 16. The CDR3 extends over 16 amino acids. Germline CDR1 and CDR2: SGHTA and FQGNSA. CDR3 sequence reads: CATNRLAGEGASEQYF. DNA for the CDR3: TGTGCCACCAATAGACTAGCGGGAGAAGGTGCTAGCGAGCAGTACTTC.

The chain uses TRBV28 and TRBJ1-5; possibly TRBD1 for D (5 bases). The V end lost 6 bases, the J end lost 0 bases, and 15 bases lay between the germline ends. Per the germline V gene, CDR1 is MDHEN and CDR2 is SYDVKM. The CDR3 loop spans 16 amino acids. As DNA, the CDR3 is TGTGCCAGCAGGACTGGGGGGGATTATAGCAATCAGCCCCAGCATTTT. Its translation: CASRTGGDYSNQPQHF.